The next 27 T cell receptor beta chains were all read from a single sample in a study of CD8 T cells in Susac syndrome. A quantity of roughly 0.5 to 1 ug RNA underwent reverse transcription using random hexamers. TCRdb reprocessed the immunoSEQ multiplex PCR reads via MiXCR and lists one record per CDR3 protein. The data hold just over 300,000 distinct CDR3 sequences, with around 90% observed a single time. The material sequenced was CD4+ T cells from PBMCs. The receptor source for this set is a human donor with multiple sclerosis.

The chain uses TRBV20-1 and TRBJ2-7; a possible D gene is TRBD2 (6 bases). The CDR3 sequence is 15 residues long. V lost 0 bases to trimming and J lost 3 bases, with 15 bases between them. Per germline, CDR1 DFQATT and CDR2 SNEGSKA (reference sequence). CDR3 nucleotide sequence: TGCAGTGCTAGAGAAACGGCGGGGTGGAGCTACGAGCAGTACTTC. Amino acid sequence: CSARETAGWSYEQYF.

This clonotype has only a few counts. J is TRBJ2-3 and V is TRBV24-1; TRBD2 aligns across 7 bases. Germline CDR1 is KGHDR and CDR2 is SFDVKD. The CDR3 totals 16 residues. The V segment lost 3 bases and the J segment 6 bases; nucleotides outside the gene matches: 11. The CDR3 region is CATSDPVGREPDTQYF. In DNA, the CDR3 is TGTGCCACCAGTGATCCGGTCGGGCGGGAGCCGGATACGCAGTATTTT.

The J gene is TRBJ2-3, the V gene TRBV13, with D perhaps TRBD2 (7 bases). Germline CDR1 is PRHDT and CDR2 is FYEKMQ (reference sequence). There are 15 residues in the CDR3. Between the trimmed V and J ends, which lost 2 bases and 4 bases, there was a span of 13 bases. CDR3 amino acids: CASSLWWGGPDTQYF. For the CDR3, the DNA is TGTGCCAGCAGCTTATGGTGGGGGGGCCCAGATACGCAGTATTTT.

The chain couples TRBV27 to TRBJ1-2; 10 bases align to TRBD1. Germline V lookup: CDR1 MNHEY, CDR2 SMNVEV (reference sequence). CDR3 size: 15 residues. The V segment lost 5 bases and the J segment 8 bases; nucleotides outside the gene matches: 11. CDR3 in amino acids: CASSTDRDRGSGYTF. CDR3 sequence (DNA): TGTGCCAGCAGTACCGACCGGGACAGGGGCTCGGGCTACACCTTC.

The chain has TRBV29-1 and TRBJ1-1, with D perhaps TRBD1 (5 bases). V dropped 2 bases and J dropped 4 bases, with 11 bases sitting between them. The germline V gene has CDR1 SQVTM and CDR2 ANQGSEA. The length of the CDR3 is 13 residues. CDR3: CSVESQGGTEAFF. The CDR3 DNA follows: TGCAGCGTTGAATCTCAGGGAGGCACTGAAGCTTTCTTT. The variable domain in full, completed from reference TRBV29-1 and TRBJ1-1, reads SAVISQKPSRDICQRGTSLTIQCQVDSQVTMMFWYRQQPGQSLTLIATANQGSEATYESGFVIDKFPISRPNLTFSTLTVSNMSPEDSSIYLCSVESQGGTEAFFGQGTRLTVV.

As DNA, the CDR3 is TGCGCCAGCAGCCAAGTCGGGGGAAACGAGCAGTACTTC. Encoded protein: CASSQVGGNEQYF. V is TRBV4-1 and J is TRBJ2-7; D possibly corresponds to TRBD2 (6 bases). The V gene's germline CDR1 is MGHRA and CDR2 YSYEKL. The CDR3 consists of 13 residues. V was shortened by 1 base and J by 5 bases, with 9 bases between the two germline ends.

CDR3 sequence: CASSLARAGEQYF. For the CDR3, the DNA is TGTGCCAGCAGTTTAGCACGGGCGGGCGAGCAGTACTTC. V and J are TRBV12-3 or TRBV12-4 and TRBJ2-7; D is possibly TRBD2 (5 bases). The CDR3 spans 13 residues. The germline V and J ends were trimmed by 0 bases and 6 bases, with 9 bases remaining between them.

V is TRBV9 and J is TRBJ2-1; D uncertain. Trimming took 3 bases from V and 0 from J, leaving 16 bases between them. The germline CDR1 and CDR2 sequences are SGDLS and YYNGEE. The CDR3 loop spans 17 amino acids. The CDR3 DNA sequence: TGTGCCAGCAGCGCCCCGAAAACGTCCAGCTCCTACAATGAGCAGTTCTTC. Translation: CASSAPKTSSSYNEQFF.

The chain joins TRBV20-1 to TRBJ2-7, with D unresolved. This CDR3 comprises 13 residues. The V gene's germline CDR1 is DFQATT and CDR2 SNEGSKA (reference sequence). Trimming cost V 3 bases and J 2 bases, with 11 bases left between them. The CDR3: CSARGYRAYEQYF. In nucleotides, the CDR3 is TGCAGTGCTAGGGGATACAGAGCCTACGAGCAGTACTTC.

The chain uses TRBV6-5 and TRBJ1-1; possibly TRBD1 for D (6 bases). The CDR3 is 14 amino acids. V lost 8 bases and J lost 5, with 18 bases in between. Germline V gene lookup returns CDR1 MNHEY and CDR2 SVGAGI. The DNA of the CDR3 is TGTGCCAGCCTTCGGATAGGGGGTGTAACTGAAGCTTTCTTT. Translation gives CASLRIGGVTEAFF.

This chain's CDR3 is CASSFGGGPGEQYF. The CDR3 coding sequence is TGTGCCAGCAGCTTTGGGGGAGGCCCCGGCGAGCAGTACTTC. The V gene is TRBV7-2, the J gene TRBJ2-7; weak D call: TRBD2 (6 bases). The CDR3 extends over 14 amino acids. In germline, CDR1 is SGHTA, CDR2 FQGNSA. Trimming shortened V by 3 bases and J by 6 bases, and 15 bases separated the two germline ends.

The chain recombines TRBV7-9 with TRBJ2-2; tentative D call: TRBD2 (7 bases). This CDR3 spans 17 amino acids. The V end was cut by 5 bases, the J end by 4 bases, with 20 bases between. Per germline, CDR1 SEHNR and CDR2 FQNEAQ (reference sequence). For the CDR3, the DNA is TGTGCCAGCAGCCCGCTGGGGGCGGGGGCCCGCACCGGGGAGCTGTTTTTT. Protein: CASSPLGAGARTGELFF. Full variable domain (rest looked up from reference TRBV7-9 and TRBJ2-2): DTGVSQNPRHKITKRGQNVTFRCDPISEHNRLYWYRQTLGQGPEFLTYFQNEAQLEKSRLLSDRFSAERPKGSFSTLEIQRTEQGDSAMYLCASSPLGAGARTGELFFGEGSRLTVL.

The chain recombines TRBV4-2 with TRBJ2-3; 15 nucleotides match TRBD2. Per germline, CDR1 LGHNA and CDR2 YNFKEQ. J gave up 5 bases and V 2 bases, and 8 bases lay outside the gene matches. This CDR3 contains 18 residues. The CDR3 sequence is CASSQRWTSGGAKDTQYF. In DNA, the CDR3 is TGTGCCAGCAGCCAACGTTGGACTAGCGGGGGGGCCAAAGATACGCAGTATTTT.

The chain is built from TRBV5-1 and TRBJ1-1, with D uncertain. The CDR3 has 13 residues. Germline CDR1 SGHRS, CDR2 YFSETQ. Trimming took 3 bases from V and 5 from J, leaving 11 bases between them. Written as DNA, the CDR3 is TGCGCCAGCAGCTACGGCGAACGTACTGAAGCTTTCTTT. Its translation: CASSYGERTEAFF.

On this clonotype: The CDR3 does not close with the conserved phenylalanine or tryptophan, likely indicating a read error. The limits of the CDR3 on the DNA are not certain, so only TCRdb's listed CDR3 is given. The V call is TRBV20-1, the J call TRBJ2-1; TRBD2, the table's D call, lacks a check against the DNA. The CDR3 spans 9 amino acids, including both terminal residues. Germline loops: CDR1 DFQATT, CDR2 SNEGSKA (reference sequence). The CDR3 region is CSAPTDSLL.

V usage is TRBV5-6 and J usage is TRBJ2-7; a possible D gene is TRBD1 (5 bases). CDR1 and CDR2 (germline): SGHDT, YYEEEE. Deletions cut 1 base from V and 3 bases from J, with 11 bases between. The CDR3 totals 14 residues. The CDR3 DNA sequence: TGTGCCAGCAGCTTGCTGGACACTGGCTACGAGCAGTACTTC. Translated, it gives CASSLLDTGYEQYF.

The CDR3 spells CASSPRDRGQQDYTF. The CDR3 DNA sequence: TGCGCCAGCAGCCCGCGGGACAGGGGGCAACAGGACTACACCTTC. The chain links TRBV5-1 to TRBJ1-2, with TRBD1 identical over 12 bases. This CDR3 spans 15 amino acids. Germline loops: CDR1 SGHRS, CDR2 YFSETQ. J gave up 10 bases and V 4 bases, and 11 bases lay outside the gene matches.

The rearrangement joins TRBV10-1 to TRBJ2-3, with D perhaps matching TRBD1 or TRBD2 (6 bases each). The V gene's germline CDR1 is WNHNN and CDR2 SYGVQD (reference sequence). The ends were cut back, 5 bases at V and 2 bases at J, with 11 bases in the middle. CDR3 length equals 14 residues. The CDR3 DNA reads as TGCGCCAGCAGTTCGGGGGCCTTCACAGATACGCAGTATTTT. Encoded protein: CASSSGAFTDTQYF.

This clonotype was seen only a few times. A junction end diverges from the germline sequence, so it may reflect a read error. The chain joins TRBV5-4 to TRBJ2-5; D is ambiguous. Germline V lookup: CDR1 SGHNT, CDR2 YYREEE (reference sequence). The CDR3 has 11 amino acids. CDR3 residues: CASSLEWTRYF. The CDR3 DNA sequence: TGTGCCAGCAGCTTGGAATGGACCCGGTACTTC.

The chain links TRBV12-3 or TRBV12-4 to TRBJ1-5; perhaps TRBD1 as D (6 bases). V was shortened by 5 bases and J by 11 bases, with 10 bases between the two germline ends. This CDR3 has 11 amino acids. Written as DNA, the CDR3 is TGTGCCAGCAGTCAGGGGATGGCCCAGCATTTT. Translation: CASSQGMAQHF.

CDR3 amino acids: CASSHPGRADTQYF. CDR3 nucleotides: TGCGCCAGCAGCCATCCCGGACGGGCGGATACGCAGTATTTT. The chain links TRBV4-1 to TRBJ2-3, with D uncertain. The germline V and J ends were trimmed by 3 bases and 6 bases, with 13 bases remaining between them. The CDR3 spans 14 residues. Per the germline V gene, CDR1 is MGHRA and CDR2 is YSYEKL.

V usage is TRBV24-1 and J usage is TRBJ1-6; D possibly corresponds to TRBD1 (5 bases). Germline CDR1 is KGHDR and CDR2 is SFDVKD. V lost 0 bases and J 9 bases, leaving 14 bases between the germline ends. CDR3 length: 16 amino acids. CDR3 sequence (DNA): TGTGCCACCAGTGATTTGCGTGTAGGGGTAGGTTCACCCCTCCACTTT. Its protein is CATSDLRVGVGSPLHF.

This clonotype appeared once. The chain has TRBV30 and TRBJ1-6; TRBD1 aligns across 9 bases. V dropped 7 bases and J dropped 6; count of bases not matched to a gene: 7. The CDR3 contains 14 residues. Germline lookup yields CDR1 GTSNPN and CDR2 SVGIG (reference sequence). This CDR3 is CALNRDRVNSPLHF. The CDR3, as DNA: TGTGCCTTGAACCGGGACAGGGTTAATTCACCCCTCCACTTT.

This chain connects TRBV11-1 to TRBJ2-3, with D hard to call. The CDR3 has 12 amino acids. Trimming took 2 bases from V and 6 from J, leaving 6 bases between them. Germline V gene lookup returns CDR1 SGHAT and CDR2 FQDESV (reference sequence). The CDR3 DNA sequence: TGTGCCAGCAGCTTATCCGCGGATACGCAGTATTTT. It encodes CASSLSADTQYF.

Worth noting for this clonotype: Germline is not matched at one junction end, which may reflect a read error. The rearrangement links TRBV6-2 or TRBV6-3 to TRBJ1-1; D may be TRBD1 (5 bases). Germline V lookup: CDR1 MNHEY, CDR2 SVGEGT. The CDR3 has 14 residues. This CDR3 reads CASRYVNSDTEVFF. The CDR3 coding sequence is TGTGCCAGCAGGTACGTTAACTCGGACACTGAAGTTTTCTTT.

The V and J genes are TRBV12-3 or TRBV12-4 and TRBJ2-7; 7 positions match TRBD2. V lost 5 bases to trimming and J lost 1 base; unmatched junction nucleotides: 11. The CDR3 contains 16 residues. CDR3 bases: TGTGCCAGCAGTCCCGCAGCGGGAAAGGGATCCTACGAGCAGTACTTC. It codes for CASSPAAGKGSYEQYF.

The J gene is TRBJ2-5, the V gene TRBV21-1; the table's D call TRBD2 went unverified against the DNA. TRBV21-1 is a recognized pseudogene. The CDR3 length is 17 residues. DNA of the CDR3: TGTGCCAGCAGCCCGACACTAGCGGGACCCTTAGGAGAGACCCAGTACTTC. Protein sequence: CASSPTLAGPLGETQYF.